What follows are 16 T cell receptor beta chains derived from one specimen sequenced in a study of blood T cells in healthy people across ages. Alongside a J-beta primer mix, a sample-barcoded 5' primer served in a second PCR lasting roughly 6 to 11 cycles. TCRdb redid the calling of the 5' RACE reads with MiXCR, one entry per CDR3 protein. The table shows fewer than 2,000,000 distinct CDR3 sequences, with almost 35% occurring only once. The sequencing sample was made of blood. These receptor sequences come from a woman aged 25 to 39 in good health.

DNA for the CDR3: TGTGCCAGCAGCCCCCCGGGAATATACGAGCAGTACTTC. It translates to CASSPPGIYEQYF. The V call is TRBV7-9, the J call TRBJ2-7; D may be TRBD2 (5 bases). Trimming took 5 bases from V and 4 from J, leaving 12 bases between them. The germline CDR1 and CDR2 sequences are SEHNR and FQNEAQ (reference sequence). This CDR3 region has 13 residues.

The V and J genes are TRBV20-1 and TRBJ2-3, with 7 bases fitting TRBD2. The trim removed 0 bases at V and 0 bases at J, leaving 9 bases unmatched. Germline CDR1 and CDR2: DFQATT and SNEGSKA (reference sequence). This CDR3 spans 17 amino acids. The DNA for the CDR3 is TGCAGTGCTAGAGATCCTCGTCTAGCGGCTAGCACAGATACGCAGTATTTT. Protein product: CSARDPRLAASTDTQYF.

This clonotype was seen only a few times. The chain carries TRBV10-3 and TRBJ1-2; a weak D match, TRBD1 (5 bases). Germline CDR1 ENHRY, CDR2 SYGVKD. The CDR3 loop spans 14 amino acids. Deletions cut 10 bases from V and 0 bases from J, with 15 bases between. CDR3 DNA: TGTGCCACTACGGGGGGAGAGGCTAACTATGGCTACACCTTC. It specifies CATTGGEANYGYTF.

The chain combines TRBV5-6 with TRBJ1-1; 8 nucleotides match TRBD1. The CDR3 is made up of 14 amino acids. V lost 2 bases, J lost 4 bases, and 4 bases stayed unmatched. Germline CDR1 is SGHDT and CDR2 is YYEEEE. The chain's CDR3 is CASSFWTGITEAFF. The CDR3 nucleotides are TGTGCCAGCAGCTTCTGGACAGGGATCACTGAAGCTTTCTTT.

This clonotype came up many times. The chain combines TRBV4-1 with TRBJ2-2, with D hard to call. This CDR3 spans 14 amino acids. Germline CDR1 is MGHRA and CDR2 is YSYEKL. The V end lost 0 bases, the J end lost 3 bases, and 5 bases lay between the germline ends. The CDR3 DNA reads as TGCGCCAGCAGCCAAGAAGGTTACACCGGGGAGCTGTTTTTT. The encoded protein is CASSQEGYTGELFF.

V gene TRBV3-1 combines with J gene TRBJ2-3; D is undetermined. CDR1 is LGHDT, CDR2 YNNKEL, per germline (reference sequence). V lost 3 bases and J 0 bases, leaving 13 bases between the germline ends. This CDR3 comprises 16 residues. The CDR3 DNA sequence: TGTGCCAGCAGCCACCCCGACGCTATGAGCACAGATACGCAGTATTTT. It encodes CASSHPDAMSTDTQYF.

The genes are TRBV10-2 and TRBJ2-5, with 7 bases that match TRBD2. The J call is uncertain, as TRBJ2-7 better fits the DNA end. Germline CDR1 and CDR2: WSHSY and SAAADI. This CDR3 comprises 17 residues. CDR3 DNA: TGCGCCAGCACAAGCGGTGGCAGGCGGGGGTACACCCACGAGCAGTACTTC. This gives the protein CASTSGGRRGYTHEQYF.

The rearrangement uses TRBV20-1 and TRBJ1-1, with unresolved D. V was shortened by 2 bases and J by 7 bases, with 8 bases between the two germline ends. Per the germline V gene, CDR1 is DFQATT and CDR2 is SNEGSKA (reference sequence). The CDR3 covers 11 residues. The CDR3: CSARFRIEAFF. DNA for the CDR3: TGCAGTGCTAGATTCCGGATTGAAGCTTTCTTT.

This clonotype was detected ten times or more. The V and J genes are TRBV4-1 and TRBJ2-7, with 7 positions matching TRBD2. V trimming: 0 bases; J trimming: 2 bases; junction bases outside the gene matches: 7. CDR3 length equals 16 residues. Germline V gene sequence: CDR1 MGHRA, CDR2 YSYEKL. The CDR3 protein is CASSQDLAGTTYEQYF. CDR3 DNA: TGCGCCAGCAGCCAAGATTTAGCAGGGACTACCTACGAGCAGTACTTC.

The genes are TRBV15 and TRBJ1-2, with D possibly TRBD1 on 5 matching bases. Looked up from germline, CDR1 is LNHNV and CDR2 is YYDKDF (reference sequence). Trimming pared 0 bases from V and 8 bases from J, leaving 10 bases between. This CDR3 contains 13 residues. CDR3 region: CATSRDPGKGYTF. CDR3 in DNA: TGTGCCACCAGCAGAGATCCAGGGAAAGGCTACACCTTC.

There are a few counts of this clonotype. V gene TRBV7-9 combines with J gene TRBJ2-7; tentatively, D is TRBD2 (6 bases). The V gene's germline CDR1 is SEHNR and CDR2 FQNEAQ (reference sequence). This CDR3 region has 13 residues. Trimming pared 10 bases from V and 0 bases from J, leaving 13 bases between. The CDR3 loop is CAITASDSYEQYF. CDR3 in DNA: TGTGCCATCACGGCTAGCGACTCCTACGAGCAGTACTTC.

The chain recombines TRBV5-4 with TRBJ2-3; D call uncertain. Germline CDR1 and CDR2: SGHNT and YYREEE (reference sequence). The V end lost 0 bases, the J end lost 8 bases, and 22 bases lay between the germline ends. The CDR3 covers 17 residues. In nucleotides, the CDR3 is TGTGCCAGCAGCTTGGGGGGTGGGCCGCGACCGTTTGCTACGCAGTATTTT. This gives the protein CASSLGGGPRPFATQYF.

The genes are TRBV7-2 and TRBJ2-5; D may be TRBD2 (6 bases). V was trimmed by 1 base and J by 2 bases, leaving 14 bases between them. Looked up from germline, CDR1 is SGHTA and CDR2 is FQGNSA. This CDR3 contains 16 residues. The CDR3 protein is CASSLGPGGGQETQYF. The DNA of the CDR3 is TGTGCCAGCAGCTTAGGTCCAGGCGGAGGGCAAGAGACCCAGTACTTC.

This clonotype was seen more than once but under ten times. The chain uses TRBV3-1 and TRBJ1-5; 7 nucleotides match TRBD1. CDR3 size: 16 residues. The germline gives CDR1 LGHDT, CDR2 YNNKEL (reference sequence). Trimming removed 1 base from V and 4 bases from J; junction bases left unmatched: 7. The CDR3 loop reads CASSQVGGTGNQPQHF. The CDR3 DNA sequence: TGTGCCAGCAGCCAAGTAGGGGGCACAGGAAATCAGCCCCAGCATTTT.

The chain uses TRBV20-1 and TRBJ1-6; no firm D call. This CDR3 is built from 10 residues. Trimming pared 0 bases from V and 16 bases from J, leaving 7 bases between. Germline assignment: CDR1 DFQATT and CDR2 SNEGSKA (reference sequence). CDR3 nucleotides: TGCAGTGCTAGAGATGAGGGACTCCACTTT. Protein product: CSARDEGLHF.

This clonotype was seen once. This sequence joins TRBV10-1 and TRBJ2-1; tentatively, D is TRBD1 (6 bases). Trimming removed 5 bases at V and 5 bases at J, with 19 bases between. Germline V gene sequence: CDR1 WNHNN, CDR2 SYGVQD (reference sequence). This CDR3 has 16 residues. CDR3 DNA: TGCGCCAGCAGTCCAGCACAGGGTCCCCGGAACAATGAGCAGTTCTTC. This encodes CASSPAQGPRNNEQFF.